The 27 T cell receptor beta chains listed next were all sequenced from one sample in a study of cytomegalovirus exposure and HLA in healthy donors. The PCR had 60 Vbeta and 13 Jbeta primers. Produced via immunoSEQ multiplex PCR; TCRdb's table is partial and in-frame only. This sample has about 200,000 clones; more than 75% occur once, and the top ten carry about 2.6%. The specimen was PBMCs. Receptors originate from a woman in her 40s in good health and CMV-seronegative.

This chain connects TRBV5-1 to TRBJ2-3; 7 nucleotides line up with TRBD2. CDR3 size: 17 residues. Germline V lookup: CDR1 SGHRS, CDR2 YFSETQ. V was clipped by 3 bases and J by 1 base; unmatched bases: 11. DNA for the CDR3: TGCGCCAGCAGCTCCTCCCTCGGCGGGAGCCGCACAGATACGCAGTATTTT. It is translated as CASSSSLGGSRTDTQYF.

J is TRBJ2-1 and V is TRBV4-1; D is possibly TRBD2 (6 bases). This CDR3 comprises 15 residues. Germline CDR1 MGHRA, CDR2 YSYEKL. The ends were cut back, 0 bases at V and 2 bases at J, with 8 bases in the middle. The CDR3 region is CASSQDGLTYNEQFF. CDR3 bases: TGCGCCAGCAGCCAAGACGGACTAACCTACAATGAGCAGTTCTTC.

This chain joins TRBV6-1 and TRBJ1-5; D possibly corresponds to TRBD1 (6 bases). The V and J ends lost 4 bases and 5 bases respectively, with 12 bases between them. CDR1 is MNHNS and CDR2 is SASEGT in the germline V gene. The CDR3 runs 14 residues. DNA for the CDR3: TGTGCCAGCAGTGGGCTCCAGGGGTATCAGCCCCAGCATTTT. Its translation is CASSGLQGYQPQHF.

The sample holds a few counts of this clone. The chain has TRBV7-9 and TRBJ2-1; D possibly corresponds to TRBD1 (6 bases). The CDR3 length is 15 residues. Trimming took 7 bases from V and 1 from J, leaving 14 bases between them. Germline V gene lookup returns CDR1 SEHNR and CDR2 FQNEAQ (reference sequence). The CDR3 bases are TGTGCCAGCACCCGATGGGGGCAGTCCTACAATGAGCAGTTCTTC. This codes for CASTRWGQSYNEQFF.

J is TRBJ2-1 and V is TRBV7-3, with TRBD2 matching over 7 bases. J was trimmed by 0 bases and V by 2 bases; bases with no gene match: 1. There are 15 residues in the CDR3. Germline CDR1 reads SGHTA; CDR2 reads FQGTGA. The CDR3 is CASSLWGGSYNEQFF. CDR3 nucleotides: TGTGCCAGCAGCTTATGGGGGGGCTCCTACAATGAGCAGTTCTTC.

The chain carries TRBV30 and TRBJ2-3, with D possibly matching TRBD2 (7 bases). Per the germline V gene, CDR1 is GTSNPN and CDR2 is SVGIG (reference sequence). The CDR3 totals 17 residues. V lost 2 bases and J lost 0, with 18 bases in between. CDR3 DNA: TGTGCCTGGAGTCGGGGAGGGGGGCCGGCTAGCACAGATACGCAGTATTTT. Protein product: CAWSRGGGPASTDTQYF. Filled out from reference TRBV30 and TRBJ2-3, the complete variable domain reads SQTIHQWPATLVQPVGSPLSLECTVEGTSNPNLYWYRQAAGRGLQLLFYSVGIGQISSEVPQNLSASRPQDRQFILSSKKLLLSDSGFYLCAWSRGGGPASTDTQYFGPGTRLTVL.

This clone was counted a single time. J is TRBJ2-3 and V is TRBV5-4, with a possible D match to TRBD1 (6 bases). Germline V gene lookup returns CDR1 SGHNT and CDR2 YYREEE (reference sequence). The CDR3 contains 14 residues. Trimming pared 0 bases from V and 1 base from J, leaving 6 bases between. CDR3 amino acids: CASSLGGRTDTQYF. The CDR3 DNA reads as TGTGCCAGCAGCTTGGGGGGGCGCACAGATACGCAGTATTTT.

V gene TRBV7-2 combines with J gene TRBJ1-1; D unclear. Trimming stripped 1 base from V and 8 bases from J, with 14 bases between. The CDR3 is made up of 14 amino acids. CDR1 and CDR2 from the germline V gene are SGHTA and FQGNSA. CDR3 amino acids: CASSLVEVNWEAFF. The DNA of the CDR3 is TGTGCCAGCAGCTTAGTCGAAGTCAACTGGGAAGCTTTCTTT.

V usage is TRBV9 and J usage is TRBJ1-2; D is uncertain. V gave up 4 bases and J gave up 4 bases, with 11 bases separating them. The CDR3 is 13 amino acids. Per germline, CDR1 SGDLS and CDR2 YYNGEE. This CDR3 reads CASSLDLGYGYTF. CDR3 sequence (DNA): TGTGCCAGCAGCCTCGACTTGGGCTATGGCTACACCTTC. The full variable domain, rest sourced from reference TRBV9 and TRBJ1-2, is DSGVTQTPKHLITATGQRVTLRCSPRSGDLSVYWYQQSLDQGLQFLIQYYNGEERAKGNILERFSAQQFPDLHSELNLSSLELGDSALYFCASSLDLGYGYTFGSGTRLTVV.

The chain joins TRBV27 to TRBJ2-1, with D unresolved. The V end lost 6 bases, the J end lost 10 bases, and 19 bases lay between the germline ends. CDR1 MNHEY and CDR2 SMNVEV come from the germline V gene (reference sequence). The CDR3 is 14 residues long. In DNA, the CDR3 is TGTGCCAGCAGCTTAGTTTTCGGGTGGTTGGAGCAGTTCTTC. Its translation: CASSLVFGWLEQFF.

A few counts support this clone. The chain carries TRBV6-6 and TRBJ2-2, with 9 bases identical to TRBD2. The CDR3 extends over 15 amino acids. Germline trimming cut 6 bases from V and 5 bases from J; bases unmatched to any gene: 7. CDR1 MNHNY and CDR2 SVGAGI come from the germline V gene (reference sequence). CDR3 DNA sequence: TGTGCCAGCAGAATGGCGGGAGGGCGGACCGGGGAGCTGTTTTTT. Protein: CASRMAGGRTGELFF.

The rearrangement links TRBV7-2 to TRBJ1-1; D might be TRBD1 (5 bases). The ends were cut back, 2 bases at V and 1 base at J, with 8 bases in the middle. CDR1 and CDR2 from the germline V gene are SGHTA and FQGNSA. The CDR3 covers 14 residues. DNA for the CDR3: TGTGCCAGCAGCTTAAGGAGGGGGAACACTGAAGCTTTCTTT. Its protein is CASSLRRGNTEAFF.

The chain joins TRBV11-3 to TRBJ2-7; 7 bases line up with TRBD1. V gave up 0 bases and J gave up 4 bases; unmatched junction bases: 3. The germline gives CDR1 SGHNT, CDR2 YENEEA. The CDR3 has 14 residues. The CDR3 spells CASSLETGWYEQYF. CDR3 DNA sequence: TGTGCCAGCAGCTTAGAGACAGGGTGGTACGAGCAGTACTTC.

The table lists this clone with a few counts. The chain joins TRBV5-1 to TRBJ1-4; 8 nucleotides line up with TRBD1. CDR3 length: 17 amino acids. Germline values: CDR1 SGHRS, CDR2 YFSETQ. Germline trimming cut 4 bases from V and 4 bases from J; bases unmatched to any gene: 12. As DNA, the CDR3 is TGCGCCAGCAGCCCCGGACGAACAGGGGGTTTTAATGAAAAACTGTTTTTT. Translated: CASSPGRTGGFNEKLFF.

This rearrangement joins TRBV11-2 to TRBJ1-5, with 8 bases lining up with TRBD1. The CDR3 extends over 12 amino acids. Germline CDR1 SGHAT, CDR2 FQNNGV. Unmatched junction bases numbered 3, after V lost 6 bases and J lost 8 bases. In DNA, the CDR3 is TGTGCCAGCAGGACGACAGGGGAGCCCCAGCATTTT. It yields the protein CASRTTGEPQHF.

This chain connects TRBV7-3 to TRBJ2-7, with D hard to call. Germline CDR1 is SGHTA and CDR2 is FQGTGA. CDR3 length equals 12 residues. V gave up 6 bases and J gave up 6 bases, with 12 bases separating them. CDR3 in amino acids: CASRASSREQYF. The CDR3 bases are TGTGCCAGCAGGGCTAGTTCTCGCGAGCAGTACTTC.

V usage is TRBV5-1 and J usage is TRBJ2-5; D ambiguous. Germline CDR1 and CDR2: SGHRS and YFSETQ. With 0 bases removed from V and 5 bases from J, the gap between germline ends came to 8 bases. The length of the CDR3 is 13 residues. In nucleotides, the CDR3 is TGCGCCAGCAGCTTGGCGGTGGTGGAGACCCAGTACTTC. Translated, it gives CASSLAVVETQYF. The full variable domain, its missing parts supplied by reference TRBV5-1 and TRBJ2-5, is KAGVTQTPRYLIKTRGQQVTLSCSPISGHRSVSWYQQTPGQGLQFLFEYFSETQRNKGNFPGRFSGRQFSNSRSEMNVSTLELGDSALYLCASSLAVVETQYFGPGTRLLVL.

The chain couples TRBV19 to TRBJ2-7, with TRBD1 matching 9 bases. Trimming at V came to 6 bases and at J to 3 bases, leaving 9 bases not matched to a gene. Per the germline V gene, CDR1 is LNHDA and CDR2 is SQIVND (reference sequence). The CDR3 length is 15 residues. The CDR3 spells CASSPRDRAIYEQYF. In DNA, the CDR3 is TGTGCCAGTAGCCCCCGGGACAGGGCCATCTACGAGCAGTACTTC. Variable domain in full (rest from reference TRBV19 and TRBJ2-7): DGGITQSPKYLFRKEGQNVTLSCEQNLNHDAMYWYRQDPGQGLRLIYYSQIVNDFQKGDIAEGYSVSREKKESFPLTVTSAQKNPTAFYLCASSPRDRAIYEQYFGPGTRLTVT.

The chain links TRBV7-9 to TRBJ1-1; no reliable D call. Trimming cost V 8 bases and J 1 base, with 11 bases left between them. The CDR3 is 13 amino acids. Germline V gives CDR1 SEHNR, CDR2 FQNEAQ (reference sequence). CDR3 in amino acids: CASANQENTEAFF. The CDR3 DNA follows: TGTGCCAGCGCGAATCAGGAGAACACTGAAGCTTTCTTT.

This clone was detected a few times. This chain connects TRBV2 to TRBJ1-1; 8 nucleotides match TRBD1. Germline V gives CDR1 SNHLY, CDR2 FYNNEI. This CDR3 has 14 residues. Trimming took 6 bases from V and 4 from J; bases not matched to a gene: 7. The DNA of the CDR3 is TGTGCCAGCAGCGAGATCACAGGGGGCACTGAAGCTTTCTTT. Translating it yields CASSEITGGTEAFF. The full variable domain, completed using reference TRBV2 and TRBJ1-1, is EPEVTQTPSHQVTQMGQEVILRCVPISNHLYFYWYRQILGQKVEFLVSFYNNEISEKSEIFDDQFSVERPDGSNFTLKIRSTKLEDSAMYFCASSEITGGTEAFFGQGTRLTVV.

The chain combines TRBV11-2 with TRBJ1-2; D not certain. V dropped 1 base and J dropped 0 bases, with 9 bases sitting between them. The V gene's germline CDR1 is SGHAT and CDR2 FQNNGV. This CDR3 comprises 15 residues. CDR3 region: CASSLAGKANYGYTF. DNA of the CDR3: TGTGCCAGCAGCTTAGCCGGGAAAGCTAACTATGGCTACACCTTC.

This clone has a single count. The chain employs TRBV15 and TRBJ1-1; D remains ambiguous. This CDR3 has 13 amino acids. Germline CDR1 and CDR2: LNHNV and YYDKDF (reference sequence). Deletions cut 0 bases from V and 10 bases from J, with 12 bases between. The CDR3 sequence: CATSRDLRAGAFF. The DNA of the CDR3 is TGTGCCACCAGCAGAGATCTCCGGGCGGGAGCTTTCTTT.

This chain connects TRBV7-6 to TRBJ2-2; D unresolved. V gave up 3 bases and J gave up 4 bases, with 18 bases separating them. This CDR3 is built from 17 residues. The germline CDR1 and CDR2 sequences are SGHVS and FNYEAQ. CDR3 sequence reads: CASSFLLFKEVTGELFF. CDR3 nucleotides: TGTGCCAGCAGCTTCCTGTTGTTTAAAGAGGTCACCGGGGAGCTGTTTTTT.

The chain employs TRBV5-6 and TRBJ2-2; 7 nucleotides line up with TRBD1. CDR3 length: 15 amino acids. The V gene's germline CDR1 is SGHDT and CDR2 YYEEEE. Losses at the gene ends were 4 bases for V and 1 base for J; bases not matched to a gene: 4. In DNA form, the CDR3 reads TGTGCCAGCAGCCCGAACAGGGGGAACACCGGGGAGCTGTTTTTT. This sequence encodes CASSPNRGNTGELFF.

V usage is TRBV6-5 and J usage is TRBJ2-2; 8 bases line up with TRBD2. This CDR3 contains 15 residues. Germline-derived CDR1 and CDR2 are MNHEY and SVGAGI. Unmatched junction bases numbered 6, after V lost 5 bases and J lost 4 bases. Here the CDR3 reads CASSRSGISTGELFF. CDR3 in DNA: TGTGCCAGCAGTCGTAGCGGGATTAGCACCGGGGAGCTGTTTTTT.

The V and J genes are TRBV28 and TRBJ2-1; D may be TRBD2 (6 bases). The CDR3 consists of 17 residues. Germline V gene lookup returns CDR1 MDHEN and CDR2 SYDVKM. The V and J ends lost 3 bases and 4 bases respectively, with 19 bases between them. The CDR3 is CASSFPTSTINYNEQFF. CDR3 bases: TGTGCCAGCAGTTTCCCCACTAGCACCATTAATTACAATGAGCAGTTCTTC.

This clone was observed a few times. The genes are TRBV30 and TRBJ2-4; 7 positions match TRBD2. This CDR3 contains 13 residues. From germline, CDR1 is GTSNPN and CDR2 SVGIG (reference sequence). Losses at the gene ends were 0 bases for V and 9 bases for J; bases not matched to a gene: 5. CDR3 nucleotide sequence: TGTGCCTGGAGTGTGGTCGGGAGGTCCATTCAGTACTTC. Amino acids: CAWSVVGRSIQYF. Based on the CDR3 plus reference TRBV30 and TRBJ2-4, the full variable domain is SQTIHQWPATLVQPVGSPLSLECTVEGTSNPNLYWYRQAAGRGLQLLFYSVGIGQISSEVPQNLSASRPQDRQFILSSKKLLLSDSGFYLCAWSVVGRSIQYFGAGTRLSVL.